The 16 T cell receptor beta chains in this list originate from one sample, sequenced in a study of beta chain features in type 1 diabetes. Study results and limitations: Shorter TCRB CDR3s, moderately but significantly so, marked every one of the four CD4+ subsets in Type 1 diabetes patients.

These receptors have no identified antigens. The isolated RNA, all of it, was reverse transcribed, so expressed TCRB transcripts were what got sequenced. Profiling relied on immunoSEQ multiplex PCR, and the TCRdb table lists in-frame clones only, not all of them. This sample carries 150,000 to 200,000 clones, roughly 9% of them seen once, and the ten largest clones take about 0.65%. Sequencing was performed on central memory CD4+ T cells from blood. The receptors stem from a woman in her 30s with type 1 diabetes.

This clone was counted between two and nine times. This chain links TRBV19 with TRBJ2-3; 11 nucleotides match TRBD2. This CDR3 comprises 17 residues. Germline lookup yields CDR1 LNHDA and CDR2 SQIVND (reference sequence). The trim removed 1 base at V and 1 base at J, leaving 4 bases unmatched. The CDR3 is CASSIVSGRAGTDTQYF. The CDR3 DNA follows: TGTGCCAGTAGTATAGTTAGCGGGAGGGCCGGCACAGATACGCAGTATTTT.

V usage is TRBV11-3 and J usage is TRBJ1-1, with D possibly matching TRBD1 (6 bases). This CDR3 is 14 amino acids long. Deletions cut 5 bases from V and 0 bases from J, with 10 bases between. CDR1 and CDR2 from the germline V gene are SGHNT and YENEEA. Here the CDR3 DNA reads TGTGCCAGCAGCCTTGGACAGATGAACACTGAAGCTTTCTTT. Encoded protein: CASSLGQMNTEAFF.

This clone has just a few counts. The CDR3 nucleotides read TGTGCCAGCAGCTTAGCGGGACAGAACTATGGCTACACCTTC. Residues: CASSLAGQNYGYTF. The chain employs TRBV7-9 and TRBJ1-2; 7 bases agree with TRBD1. CDR1 SEHNR and CDR2 FQNEAQ come from the germline V gene (reference sequence). V shed 0 bases, J shed 2 bases, and the junction held 0 bases outside the gene matches. CDR3 length: 14 amino acids.

J is TRBJ1-2 and V is TRBV20-1, with unresolved D. The germline V gene has CDR1 DFQATT and CDR2 SNEGSKA (reference sequence). The V end was cut by 5 bases, the J end by 7 bases, with 11 bases between. CDR3 size: 11 residues. CDR3 residues: CSAPDGGGYTF. The CDR3 nucleotides read TGCAGTGCTCCCGACGGCGGTGGCTACACCTTC.

The V and J genes are TRBV29-1 and TRBJ2-7; 8 bases fit TRBD1. Germline CDR1 and CDR2: SQVTM and ANQGSEA. The CDR3 extends over 12 amino acids. V was clipped by 6 bases and J by 2 bases; unmatched bases: 3. The CDR3 sequence is CSVKQGAYEQYF. The CDR3, as DNA: TGCAGCGTAAAACAGGGGGCCTACGAGCAGTACTTC.

The sample holds a few counts of this clone. This chain uses TRBV7-9 with TRBJ2-5, with a possible D match to TRBD1 (7 bases). V was shortened by 5 bases and J by 3 bases, with 13 bases between the two germline ends. Looked up from germline, CDR1 is SEHNR and CDR2 is FQNEAQ (reference sequence). The CDR3 contains 14 residues. CDR3 protein: CASSRGTEEETQYF. For the CDR3, the DNA is TGTGCCAGCAGCCGGGGGACAGAGGAAGAGACCCAGTACTTC.

The chain couples TRBV11-3 to TRBJ2-1; 11 nucleotides line up with TRBD2. The CDR3 totals 16 residues. Germline V gene lookup returns CDR1 SGHNT and CDR2 YENEEA. Trimming at V came to 4 bases and at J to 4 bases, leaving 6 bases not matched to a gene. The CDR3 is CASSSRGTSGYNEQFF. The CDR3 nucleotides read TGTGCCAGCAGCTCTAGAGGGACTAGCGGTTACAATGAGCAGTTCTTC.

J is TRBJ2-3 and V is TRBV5-4, with TRBD2 as a possible D gene (6 bases). V was cut by 2 bases and J by 3 bases, with 13 bases left in between. The CDR3 extends over 15 amino acids. CDR1 SGHNT and CDR2 YYREEE come from the germline V gene (reference sequence). The CDR3 loop reads CASSFGIAETDTQYF. The CDR3 region has the DNA TGTGCCAGCAGCTTTGGTATAGCGGAAACAGATACGCAGTATTTT. The full variable domain, completed using reference TRBV5-4 and TRBJ2-3, is ETGVTQSPTHLIKTRGQQVTLRCSSQSGHNTVSWYQQALGQGPQFIFQYYREEENGRGNFPPRFSGLQFPNYSSELNVNALELDDSALYLCASSFGIAETDTQYFGPGTRLTVL.

This clone was found a few times. This chain joins TRBV5-1 and TRBJ2-7; D is uncertain. V was cut by 0 bases and J by 2 bases, with 12 bases left in between. Germline loops: CDR1 SGHRS, CDR2 YFSETQ. The length of the CDR3 is 15 residues. The CDR3 region is CASSLVPTLTYEQYF. The CDR3 coding sequence is TGCGCCAGCAGCTTGGTCCCTACACTAACCTACGAGCAGTACTTC.

This clone was seen a few times. The chain carries TRBV15 and TRBJ2-1; 7 nucleotides align to TRBD2. The V segment lost 1 base and the J segment 6 bases; nucleotides outside the gene matches: 9. Germline V CDR1 and CDR2: LNHNV, YYDKDF (reference sequence). This CDR3 spans 16 amino acids. CDR3 protein: CATSRVGGSRGNEQFF. The CDR3 nucleotides are TGTGCCACCAGCAGAGTTGGCGGGAGTCGTGGCAATGAGCAGTTCTTC.

Only a few counts were recorded for this clone. V usage is TRBV2 and J usage is TRBJ2-7; 14 bases match TRBD2. The CDR3 has 14 residues. In germline, CDR1 is SNHLY, CDR2 FYNNEI. Trimming cost V 6 bases and J 5 bases; bases outside gene matches: 3. CDR3 in amino acids: CASRGTSGRHEQYF. In DNA form, the CDR3 reads TGTGCCAGCAGAGGGACTAGCGGGAGACACGAGCAGTACTTC.

This clone was detected only a few times. The V call is TRBV6-5, the J call TRBJ2-1; D perhaps matches TRBD2 (5 bases). V lost 4 bases to trimming and J lost 6 bases, with 19 bases between them. There are 16 residues in the CDR3. Germline values: CDR1 MNHEY, CDR2 SVGAGI. The CDR3 bases are TGTGCCAGCAGTTCCCCCCTACCGGGAAACTTCAATGAGCAGTTCTTC. This sequence encodes CASSSPLPGNFNEQFF.

This clone turned up a few times. The genes are TRBV7-9 and TRBJ2-7, with 8 bases fitting TRBD2. The CDR3 sequence is 15 residues long. The germline gives CDR1 SEHNR, CDR2 FQNEAQ (reference sequence). J was trimmed by 3 bases and V by 1 base; bases with no gene match: 5. As DNA, the CDR3 is TGTGCCAGCAGCTTAGAGGCGGGAGGCAGCTACGAGCAGTACTTC. This gives the protein CASSLEAGGSYEQYF.

This clone has just a few counts. The V gene is TRBV7-2, the J gene TRBJ1-2; D unclear. The CDR3 consists of 14 residues. Trimming stripped 4 bases from V and 0 bases from J, with 9 bases between. CDR1 SGHTA and CDR2 FQGNSA come from the germline V gene. CDR3 sequence (DNA): TGTGCCAGCAGCTCCCAACGAGCTAACTATGGCTACACCTTC. Protein sequence: CASSSQRANYGYTF.

The J gene is TRBJ2-1, the V gene TRBV6-5; 9 bases are a match to TRBD2. This CDR3 comprises 12 residues. CDR1 MNHEY and CDR2 SVGAGI come from the germline V gene. J lost 14 bases, V lost 5 bases, and 7 bases had no gene match. This chain's CDR3 is CASSGEREEEFF. In nucleotides, the CDR3 is TGTGCCAGCAGTGGGGAGCGGGAGGAGGAGTTCTTC.

Only a few counts were recorded for this clone. V usage is TRBV29-1 and J usage is TRBJ1-1; 11 nucleotides agree with TRBD1. With V trimmed by 6 bases and J by 1 base, 19 bases remained unmatched. The germline V gene has CDR1 SQVTM and CDR2 ANQGSEA. This CDR3 contains 19 residues. The CDR3: CSVKKFGQGAMSANTEAFF. The CDR3 DNA is TGCAGCGTAAAAAAGTTCGGACAGGGGGCGATGTCCGCGAACACTGAAGCTTTCTTT.